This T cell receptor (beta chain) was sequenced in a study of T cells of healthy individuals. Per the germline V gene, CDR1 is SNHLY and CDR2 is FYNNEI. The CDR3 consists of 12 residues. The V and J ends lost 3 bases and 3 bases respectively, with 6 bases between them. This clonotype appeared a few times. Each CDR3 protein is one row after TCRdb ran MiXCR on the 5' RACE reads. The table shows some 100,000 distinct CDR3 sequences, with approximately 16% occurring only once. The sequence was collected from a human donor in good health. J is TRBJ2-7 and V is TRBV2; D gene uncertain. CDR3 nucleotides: TGTGCCAGCAGTGACTACAGCTACGAGCAGTACTTC. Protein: CASSDYSYEQYF.